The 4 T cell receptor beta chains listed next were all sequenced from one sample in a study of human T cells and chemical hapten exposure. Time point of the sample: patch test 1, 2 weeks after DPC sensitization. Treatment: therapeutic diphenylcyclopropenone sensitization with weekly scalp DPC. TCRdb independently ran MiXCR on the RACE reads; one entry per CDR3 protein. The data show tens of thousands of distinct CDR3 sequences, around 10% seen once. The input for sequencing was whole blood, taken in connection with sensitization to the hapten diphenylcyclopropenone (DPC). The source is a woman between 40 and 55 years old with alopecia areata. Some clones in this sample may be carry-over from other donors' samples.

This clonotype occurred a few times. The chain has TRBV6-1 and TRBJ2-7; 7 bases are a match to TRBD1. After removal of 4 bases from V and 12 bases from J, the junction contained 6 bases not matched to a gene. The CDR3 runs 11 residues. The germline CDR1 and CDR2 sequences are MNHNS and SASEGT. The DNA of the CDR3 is TGTGCCAGCAGTGTCCCGGGACAGACGTACTTC. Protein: CASSVPGQTYF.

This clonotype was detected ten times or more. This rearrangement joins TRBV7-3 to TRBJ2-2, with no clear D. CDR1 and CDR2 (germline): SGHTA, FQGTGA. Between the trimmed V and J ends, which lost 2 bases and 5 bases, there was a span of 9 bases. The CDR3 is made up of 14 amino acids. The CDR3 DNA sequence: TGTGCCAGCAGCTTATCTAGGGAAACCGGGGAGCTGTTTTTT. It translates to CASSLSRETGELFF.

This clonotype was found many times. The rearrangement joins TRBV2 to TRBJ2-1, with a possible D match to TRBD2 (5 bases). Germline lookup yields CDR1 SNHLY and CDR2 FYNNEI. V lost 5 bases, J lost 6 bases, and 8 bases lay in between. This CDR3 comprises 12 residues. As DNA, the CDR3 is TGTGCCAGCAGTCCAACTAGCAATGAGCAGTTCTTC. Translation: CASSPTSNEQFF. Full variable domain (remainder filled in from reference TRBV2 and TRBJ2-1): EPEVTQTPSHQVTQMGQEVILRCVPISNHLYFYWYRQILGQKVEFLVSFYNNEISEKSEIFDDQFSVERPDGSNFTLKIRSTKLEDSAMYFCASSPTSNEQFFGPGTRLTVL.

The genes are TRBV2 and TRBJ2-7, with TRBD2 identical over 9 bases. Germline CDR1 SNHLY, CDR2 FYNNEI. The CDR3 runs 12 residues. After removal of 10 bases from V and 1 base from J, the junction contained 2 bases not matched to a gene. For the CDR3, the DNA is TGTGCCACTAGCGGGGTGTCCTACGAGCAGTACTTC. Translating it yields CATSGVSYEQYF.